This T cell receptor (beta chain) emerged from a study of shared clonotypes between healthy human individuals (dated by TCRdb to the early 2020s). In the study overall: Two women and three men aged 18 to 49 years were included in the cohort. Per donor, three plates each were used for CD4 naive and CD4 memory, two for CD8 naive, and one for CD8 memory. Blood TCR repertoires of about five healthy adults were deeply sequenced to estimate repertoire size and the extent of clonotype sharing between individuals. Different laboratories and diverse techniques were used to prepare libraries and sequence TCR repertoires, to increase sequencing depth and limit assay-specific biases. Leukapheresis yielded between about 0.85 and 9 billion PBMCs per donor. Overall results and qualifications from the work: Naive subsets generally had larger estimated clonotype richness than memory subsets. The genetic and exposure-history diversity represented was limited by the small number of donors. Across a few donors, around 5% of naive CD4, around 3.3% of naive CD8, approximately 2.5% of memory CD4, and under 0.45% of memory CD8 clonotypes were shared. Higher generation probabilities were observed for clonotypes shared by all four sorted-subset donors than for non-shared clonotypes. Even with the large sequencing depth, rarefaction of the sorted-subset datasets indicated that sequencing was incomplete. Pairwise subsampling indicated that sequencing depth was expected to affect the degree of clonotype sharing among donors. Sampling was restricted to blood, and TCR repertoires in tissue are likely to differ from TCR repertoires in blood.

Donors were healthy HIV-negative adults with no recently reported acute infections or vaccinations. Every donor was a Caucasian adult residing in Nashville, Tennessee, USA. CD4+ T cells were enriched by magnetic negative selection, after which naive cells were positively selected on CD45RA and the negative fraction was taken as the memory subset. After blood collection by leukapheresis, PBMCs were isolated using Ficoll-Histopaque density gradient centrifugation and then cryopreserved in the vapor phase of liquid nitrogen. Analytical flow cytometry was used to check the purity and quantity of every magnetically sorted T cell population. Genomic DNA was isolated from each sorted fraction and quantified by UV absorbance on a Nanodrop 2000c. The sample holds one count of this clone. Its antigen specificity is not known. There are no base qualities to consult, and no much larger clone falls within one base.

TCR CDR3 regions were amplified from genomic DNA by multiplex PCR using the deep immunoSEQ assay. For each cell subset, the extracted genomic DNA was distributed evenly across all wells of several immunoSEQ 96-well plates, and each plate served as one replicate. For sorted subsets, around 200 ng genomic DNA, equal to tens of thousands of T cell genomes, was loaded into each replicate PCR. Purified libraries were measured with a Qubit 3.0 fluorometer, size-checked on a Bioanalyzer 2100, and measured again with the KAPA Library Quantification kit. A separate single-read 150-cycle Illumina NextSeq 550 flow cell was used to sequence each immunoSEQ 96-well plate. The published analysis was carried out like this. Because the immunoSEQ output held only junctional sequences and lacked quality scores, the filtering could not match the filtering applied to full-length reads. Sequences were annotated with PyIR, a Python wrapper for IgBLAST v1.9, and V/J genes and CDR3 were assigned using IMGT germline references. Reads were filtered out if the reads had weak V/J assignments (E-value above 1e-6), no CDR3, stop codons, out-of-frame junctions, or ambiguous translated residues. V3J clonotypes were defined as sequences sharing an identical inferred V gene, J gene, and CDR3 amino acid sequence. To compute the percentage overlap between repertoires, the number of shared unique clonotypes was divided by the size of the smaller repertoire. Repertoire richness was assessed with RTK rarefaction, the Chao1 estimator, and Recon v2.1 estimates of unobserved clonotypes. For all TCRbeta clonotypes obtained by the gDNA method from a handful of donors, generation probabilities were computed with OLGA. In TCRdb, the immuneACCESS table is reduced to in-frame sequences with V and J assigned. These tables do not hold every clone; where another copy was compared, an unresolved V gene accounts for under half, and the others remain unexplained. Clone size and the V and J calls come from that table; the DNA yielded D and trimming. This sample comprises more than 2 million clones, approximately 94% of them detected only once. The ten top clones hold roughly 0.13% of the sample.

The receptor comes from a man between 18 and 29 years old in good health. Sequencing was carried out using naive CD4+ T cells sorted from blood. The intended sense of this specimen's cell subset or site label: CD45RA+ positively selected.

The CDR3 here reads CASSRDHWYPSYNEQFF. Here is the DNA: TGTGCCAGCAGCCGGGATCACTGGTATCCTTCCTACAATGAGCAGTTCTTC. The rearrangement combines TRBV5-6 with TRBJ2-1, with TRBD2 as a weak D call on 5 bases. There are 17 amino acids in the CDR3, from cysteine to phenylalanine inclusive. The CDR3 DNA has 51 bases and is translated from base 1. CDR1 and CDR2 were assigned from the germline V gene as SGHDT and YYEEEE. The V and J ends are trimmed by 4 bases and 1 base, leaving 18 bases between them.